Sequencing of this T cell receptor (beta chain) was carried out in a study of blood T cell repertoires in COVID-19. Seattle patient enrollment occurred during active infection, with longitudinal follow-up thereafter. V dropped 1 base and J dropped 1; count of bases not matched to a gene: 0. This CDR3 spans 14 amino acids. Germline V gene data show CDR1 as SGHRS and CDR2 as YFSETQ. TCRdb keeps only in-frame clones here, not all; method: immunoSEQ multiplex PCR. The top ten hold 3.4% of the sample, which has roughly 68,000 clones, about 85% seen once. The chain is built from TRBV5-1 and TRBJ2-5, with 8 bases that match TRBD2. The sample was peripheral blood. This sequence originates from a woman aged 45-65 years with COVID-19, enrolled during active disease. CDR3 sequence (DNA): TGCGCCAGCAGCTTGCTAGCGGGCCAAGAGACCCAGTACTTC. Translation gives CASSLLAGQETQYF.